The entry below gives a single T cell receptor (beta chain) sequence along with its context. These data belong to a study of T cell changes during pregnancy in multiple sclerosis. V dropped 4 bases and J dropped 2; count of bases not matched to a gene: 9. The germline V gene has CDR1 SGHRS and CDR2 YFSETQ. The CDR3 has 17 residues. Measured with immunoSEQ multiplex PCR; TCRdb has only the in-frame clones, and not every one. The sample contains about 98,000 clones, 92% of which appear only once. This receptor was taken from a female donor in good health, enrolled as a control in a pregnancy study. Here the sequenced sample was peripheral blood, taken after pregnancy. The chain couples TRBV5-1 to TRBJ2-5, with 12 bases that match TRBD2. As DNA, the CDR3 is TGCGCCAGCAGCCTACTAGGACTAGCGGGGAGTCAAGAGACCCAGTACTTC. Protein: CASSLLGLAGSQETQYF.